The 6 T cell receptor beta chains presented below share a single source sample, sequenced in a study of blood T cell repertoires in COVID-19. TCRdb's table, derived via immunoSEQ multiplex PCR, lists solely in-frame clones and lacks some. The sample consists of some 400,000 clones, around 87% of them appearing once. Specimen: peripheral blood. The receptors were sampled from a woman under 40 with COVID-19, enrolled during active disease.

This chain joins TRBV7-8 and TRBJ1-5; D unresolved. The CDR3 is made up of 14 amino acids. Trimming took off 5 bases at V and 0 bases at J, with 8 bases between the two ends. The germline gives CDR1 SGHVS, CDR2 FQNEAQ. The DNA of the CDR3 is TGTGCCAGCAGCCAGAGCAATAGCAATCAGCCCCAGCATTTT. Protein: CASSQSNSNQPQHF.

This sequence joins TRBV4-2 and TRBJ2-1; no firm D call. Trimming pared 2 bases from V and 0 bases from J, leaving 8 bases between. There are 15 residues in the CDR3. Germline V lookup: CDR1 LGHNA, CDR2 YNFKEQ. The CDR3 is CASSQTSHSYNEQFF. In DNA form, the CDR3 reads TGTGCCAGCAGCCAAACTTCCCACTCCTACAATGAGCAGTTCTTC.

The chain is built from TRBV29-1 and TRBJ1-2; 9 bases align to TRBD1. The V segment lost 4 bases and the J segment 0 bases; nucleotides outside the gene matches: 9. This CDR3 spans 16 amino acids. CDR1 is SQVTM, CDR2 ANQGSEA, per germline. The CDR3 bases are TGCAGCGTTGTTATGGGACAGGGACTTGCTAACTATGGCTACACCTTC. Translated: CSVVMGQGLANYGYTF.

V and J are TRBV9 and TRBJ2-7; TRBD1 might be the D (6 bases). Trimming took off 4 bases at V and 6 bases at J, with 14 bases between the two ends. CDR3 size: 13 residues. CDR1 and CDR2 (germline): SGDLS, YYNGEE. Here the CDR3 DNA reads TGTGCCAGCAGCCTCACCAGAGGGGGCGAGCAGTACTTC. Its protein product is CASSLTRGGEQYF.

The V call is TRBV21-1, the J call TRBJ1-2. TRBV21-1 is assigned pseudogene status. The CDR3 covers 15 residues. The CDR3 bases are TGTGCCAGCAGTCCTGGGGGGGACACCCACTATGGCTACACCTTC. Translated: CASSPGGDTHYGYTF.

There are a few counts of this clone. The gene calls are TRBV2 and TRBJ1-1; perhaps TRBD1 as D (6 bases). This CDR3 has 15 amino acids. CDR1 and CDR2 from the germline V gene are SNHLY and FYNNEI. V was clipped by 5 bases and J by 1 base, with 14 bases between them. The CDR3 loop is CASSMGHLRNTEAFF. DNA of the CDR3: TGTGCCAGCAGTATGGGACATTTGAGGAACACTGAAGCTTTCTTT.